This T cell receptor (beta chain) was retrieved from a study of T cells after yellow fever vaccination. Study results and caveats: Clones from primary vaccination mostly reappeared after the booster (approximately 95% CD4, around 90% CD8). Though weaker, the secondary response peaked faster, on day 5 versus 15. FACS-sorted repertoires might harbor abundant contaminating clonotypes from the bulk population.

Template switching by 5'RACE produced TCR cDNA, adding a universal primer site and UMIs. Via MiXCR, TCRdb re-called the 5' RACE reads, giving one row per CDR3 protein. The sample includes 100,000 to 150,000 distinct CDR3 sequences, roughly 6.7% of them seen just once. From germline, CDR1 is KGHSH and CDR2 LQKENI. This CDR3 has 13 residues. Deletions cut 6 bases from V and 1 base from J, with 9 bases between. A note on this clonotype: Its antigen is unknown.

The J gene is TRBJ2-5, the V gene TRBV18; D uncertain. Sequenced material: CD4+ T cells sorted from PBMCs, taken around 10 days after the first yellow fever vaccination. The TCR was taken from a man aged 18 to 29 who received the YFV17D yellow fever vaccine. The CDR3 nucleotides are TGTGCCAGCTCGTGGGCGTTCCAAGAGACCCAGTACTTC. Amino acids: CASSWAFQETQYF.